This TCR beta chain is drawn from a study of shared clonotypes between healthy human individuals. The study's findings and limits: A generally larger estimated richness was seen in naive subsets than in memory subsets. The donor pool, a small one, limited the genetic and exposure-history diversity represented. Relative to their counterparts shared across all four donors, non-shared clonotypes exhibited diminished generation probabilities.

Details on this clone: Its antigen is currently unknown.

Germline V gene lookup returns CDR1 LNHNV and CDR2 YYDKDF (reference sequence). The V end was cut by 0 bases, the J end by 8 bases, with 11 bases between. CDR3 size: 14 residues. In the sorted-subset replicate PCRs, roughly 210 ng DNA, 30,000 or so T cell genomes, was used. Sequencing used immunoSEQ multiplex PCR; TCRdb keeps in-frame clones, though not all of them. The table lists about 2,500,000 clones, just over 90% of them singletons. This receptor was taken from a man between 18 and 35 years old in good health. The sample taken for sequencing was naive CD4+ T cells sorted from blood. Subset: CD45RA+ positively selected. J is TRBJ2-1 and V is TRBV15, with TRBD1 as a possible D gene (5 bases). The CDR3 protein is CATSRDSNRHEQFF. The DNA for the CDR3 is TGTGCCACCAGCAGAGATTCTAACAGGCATGAGCAGTTCTTC.